The 4 T cell receptor beta chains below come from one sample, sequenced in a study of cytomegalovirus exposure and HLA in healthy donors. With 60 Vbeta and 13 Jbeta primers, the PCR was carried out. Repertoires were generated with immunoSEQ multiplex PCR, while TCRdb's copy carries only in-frame clones and drops some. The repertoire holds around 190,000 clones, with roughly 85% as singletons. The specimen was PBMCs. These receptors all stem from a woman aged 50 to 65 in good health and CMV-seronegative.

V and J are TRBV5-8 and TRBJ2-5; maybe TRBD2 (6 bases). This CDR3 has 14 amino acids. The V end was cut by 0 bases, the J end by 11 bases, with 17 bases between. CDR1 and CDR2 (germline): SGHTS, YDEGEE. CDR3 region: CASSLGLARREQYF. CDR3 nucleotides: TGTGCCAGCAGCTTGGGGTTAGCCCGTCGGGAGCAGTACTTC.

This clone appeared a single time. The chain links TRBV10-3 to TRBJ1-2, with a weak D call TRBD1 (6 bases). The CDR3 runs to 12 residues. Per germline, CDR1 ENHRY and CDR2 SYGVKD. With 9 bases removed from V and 4 bases from J, the gap between germline ends came to 12 bases. The CDR3 nucleotides are TGTGCCATACAAGACAGGCTCTATGGCTACACCTTC. It yields the protein CAIQDRLYGYTF.

CDR3 nucleotides: TGTGCCAGCAGTTCGCCGGGACTAGCGGGAGAGACAGATACGCAGTATTTT. This encodes CASSSPGLAGETDTQYF. The genes are TRBV28 and TRBJ2-3, with 14 bases that match TRBD2. V gave up 4 bases and J gave up 3 bases; unmatched junction bases: 6. Looked up from germline, CDR1 is MDHEN and CDR2 is SYDVKM. This CDR3 spans 17 amino acids. Filled out from reference TRBV28 and TRBJ2-3, the complete variable domain reads DVKVTQSSRYLVKRTGEKVFLECVQDMDHENMFWYRQDPGLGLRLIYFSYDVKMKEKGDIPEGYSVSREKKERFSLILESASTNQTSMYLCASSSPGLAGETDTQYFGPGTRLTVL.

The chain is built from TRBV18 and TRBJ1-3, with TRBD1 matching over 7 bases. The junction had 1 base not matched to a gene; V was cut back by 4 bases and J by 1 base. Germline V gene sequence: CDR1 KGHSH, CDR2 LQKENI. The CDR3 covers 14 residues. The CDR3 bases are TGTGCCAGCTCACTGGGACAGTCTGGAAACACCATATATTTT. This gives the protein CASSLGQSGNTIYF. Together with reference TRBV18 and TRBJ1-3, the CDR3 gives the full variable domain: NAGVMQNPRHLVRRRGQEARLRCSPMKGHSHVYWYRQLPEEGLKFMVYLQKENIIDESGMPKERFSAEFPKEGPSILRIQQVVRGDSAAYFCASSLGQSGNTIYFGEGSWLTVV.